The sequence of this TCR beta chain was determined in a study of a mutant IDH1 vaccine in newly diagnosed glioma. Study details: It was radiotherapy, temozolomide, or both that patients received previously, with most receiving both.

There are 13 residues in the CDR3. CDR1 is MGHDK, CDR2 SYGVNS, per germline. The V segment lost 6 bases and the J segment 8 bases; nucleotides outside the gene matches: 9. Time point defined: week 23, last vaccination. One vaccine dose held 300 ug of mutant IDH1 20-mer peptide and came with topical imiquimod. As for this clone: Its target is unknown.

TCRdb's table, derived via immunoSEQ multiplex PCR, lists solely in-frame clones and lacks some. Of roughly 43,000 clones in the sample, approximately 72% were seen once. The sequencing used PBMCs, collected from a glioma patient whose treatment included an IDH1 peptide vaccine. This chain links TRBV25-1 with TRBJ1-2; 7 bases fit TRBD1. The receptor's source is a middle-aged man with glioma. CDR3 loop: CASSRGQSFGYTF. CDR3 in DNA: TGTGCCAGCAGCCGGGGACAGTCATTCGGCTACACCTTC.